The next 17 T cell receptor beta chains were all read from a single sample in a study of PD-L1 blockade in urothelial cancer. The time point was: pretreatment peripheral blood. Sequencing was performed with immunoSEQ multiplex PCR; in TCRdb, only in-frame clones are kept and a portion is missing. The table includes about 87,000 clones, roughly 84% detected once. This sample comprised PBMCs, obtained around atezolizumab (anti-PD-L1) treatment. The receptor set was obtained from a man aged 55 to 69 with urothelial cancer.

This clone is a singleton in its sample. This chain joins TRBV5-4 and TRBJ1-1, with 7 positions matching TRBD1. V lost 0 bases to trimming and J lost 10 bases; unmatched junction nucleotides: 6. CDR3 length: 13 residues. Germline CDR1 reads SGHNT; CDR2 reads YYREEE (reference sequence). The CDR3 sequence is CASSLARQGVAFF. The CDR3 nucleotides are TGTGCCAGCAGCTTGGCGCGACAGGGAGTAGCTTTCTTT.

The chain combines TRBV2 with TRBJ2-5, with D maybe TRBD1 (6 bases). From germline, CDR1 is SNHLY and CDR2 FYNNEI. The CDR3 is 15 amino acids. Trimming shortened V by 2 bases and J by 6 bases, and 16 bases separated the two germline ends. CDR3 coding DNA: TGTGCCAGCAGTGAAAGGGCAGGGGCCGGTAAGACCCAGTACTTC. Translated, it gives CASSERAGAGKTQYF.

The CDR3 DNA sequence: TGTGCCAGCAGCCCCGGGACAGTTGAGGGTCAGCCCCAGCATTTT. This sequence encodes CASSPGTVEGQPQHF. This sequence joins TRBV7-2 and TRBJ1-5, with 7 bases fitting TRBD1. Trimming removed 5 bases from V and 6 bases from J; junction bases left unmatched: 10. Germline V gene sequence: CDR1 SGHTA, CDR2 FQGNSA. CDR3 length: 15 amino acids.

The chain couples TRBV6-4 to TRBJ1-1; 7 bases align to TRBD1. Germline V CDR1 and CDR2: MRHNA, SNTAGT. V dropped 3 bases and J dropped 4; count of bases not matched to a gene: 8. The CDR3 is 15 residues long. CDR3 loop: CASSENRGSITEAFF. DNA for the CDR3: TGTGCCAGCAGTGAGAACAGGGGCTCGATCACTGAAGCTTTCTTT.

The V gene is TRBV2, the J gene TRBJ1-2; 8 bases line up with TRBD1. The ends lost 1 base at V and 5 bases at J; junction bases unmatched: 9. CDR1 and CDR2 from the germline V gene are SNHLY and FYNNEI. This CDR3 is built from 16 residues. The DNA for the CDR3 is TGTGCCAGCAGTGAAGAGGCCAGGGGGCGACGGTATGGCTACACCTTC. This gives the protein CASSEEARGRRYGYTF.

V and J are TRBV15 and TRBJ1-1; D is possibly TRBD1 (5 bases). V was cut by 2 bases and J by 6 bases, with 22 bases left in between. Germline V gene lookup returns CDR1 LNHNV and CDR2 YYDKDF (reference sequence). This CDR3 is 17 amino acids long. This CDR3 is CATSRRGESREAAEAFF. The DNA for the CDR3 is TGTGCCACCAGCAGAAGAGGGGAGAGTCGGGAGGCGGCTGAAGCTTTCTTT. Variable domain in full (rest from reference TRBV15 and TRBJ1-1): DAMVIQNPRYQVTQFGKPVTLSCSQTLNHNVMYWYQQKSSQAPKLLFHYYDKDFNNEADTPDNFQSRRPNTSFCFLDIRSPGLGDTAMYLCATSRRGESREAAEAFFGQGTRLTVV.

The V and J genes are TRBV23-1 and TRBJ2-7; TRBD1 matches 7 bases. Being an ORF, TRBV23-1 has a function that is uncertain. V dropped 9 bases and J dropped 1; count of bases not matched to a gene: 0. This CDR3 contains 11 residues. The CDR3 DNA is TGCGCCAGACAGGGGTCCTACGAGCAGTACTTC. Translation gives CARQGSYEQYF.

This chain links TRBV9 with TRBJ2-4; D possibly corresponds to TRBD1 (7 bases). Between the trimmed V and J ends, which lost 3 bases and 10 bases, there was a span of 14 bases. Per the germline V gene, CDR1 is SGDLS and CDR2 is YYNGEE. The CDR3 consists of 13 residues. CDR3 sequence reads: CASSEGQEGIQYF. In DNA form, the CDR3 reads TGTGCCAGCAGCGAAGGACAGGAGGGGATTCAGTACTTC.

The V call is TRBV7-2, the J call TRBJ2-1; the D gene is possibly TRBD2 (6 bases). The V and J ends lost 3 bases and 0 bases respectively, with 12 bases between them. The CDR3 covers 16 residues. Germline V lookup: CDR1 SGHTA, CDR2 FQGNSA. The CDR3 bases are TGTGCCAGCAGCTTCTCGTCGCGGGGCTCCTACAATGAGCAGTTCTTC. Amino acids: CASSFSSRGSYNEQFF.

The genes are TRBV7-9 and TRBJ2-7; 8 bases are a match to TRBD1. Trimming took 5 bases from V and 2 from J; bases not matched to a gene: 11. Looked up from germline, CDR1 is SEHNR and CDR2 is FQNEAQ (reference sequence). The CDR3 spans 16 residues. CDR3 sequence: CASSPTQGQVPYEQYF. The CDR3 nucleotides read TGTGCCAGCAGCCCAACGCAGGGACAGGTCCCCTACGAGCAGTACTTC.

The chain is built from TRBV27 and TRBJ2-7, with a weak D call TRBD2 (7 bases). V was cut by 2 bases and J by 4 bases, with 12 bases left in between. The CDR3 runs 14 residues. Per germline, CDR1 MNHEY and CDR2 SMNVEV (reference sequence). CDR3 coding DNA: TGTGCCAGCAGTTTAAGGGGGGGGCATTACGAGCAGTACTTC. It encodes CASSLRGGHYEQYF.

The chain carries TRBV6-1 and TRBJ2-5, with D possibly being TRBD1 (5 bases). Trimming took off 1 base at V and 5 bases at J, with 11 bases between the two ends. Germline V gene sequence: CDR1 MNHNS, CDR2 SASEGT. CDR3 length: 14 residues. The CDR3, as DNA: TGTGCCAGCAGTGAAGGGGGCTTGGGGGAGACCCAGTACTTC. Protein: CASSEGGLGETQYF.

The chain employs TRBV27 and TRBJ1-5; 7 bases are a match to TRBD1. Germline CDR1 MNHEY, CDR2 SMNVEV (reference sequence). V lost 4 bases, J lost 7 bases, and 7 bases stayed unmatched. CDR3 size: 14 residues. The CDR3 nucleotides are TGTGCCAGCAGTTCTAAACAGGGGAAACAGCCCCAGCATTTT. Translating gives CASSSKQGKQPQHF.

This clone has at least ten counts. The gene calls are TRBV5-3 and TRBJ2-7, with 8 positions matching TRBD2. TRBV5-3 is designated an ORF whose function remains uncertain. The CDR3 extends over 16 amino acids. V shed 8 bases and J 1 base; nucleotides not matched to a gene: 14. CDR3 residues: CARSGSPAPFSYEQYF. In DNA form, the CDR3 reads TGTGCCAGGAGCGGGAGCCCGGCCCCTTTTTCCTACGAGCAGTACTTC.

The rearrangement joins TRBV10-1 to TRBJ2-7; D is perhaps TRBD2 (6 bases). Germline CDR1 and CDR2: WNHNN and SYGVQD (reference sequence). CDR3 length: 14 residues. With 0 bases removed from V and 6 bases from J, the gap between germline ends came to 12 bases. The CDR3 nucleotides are TGCGCCAGCAGTGAGTCTATAATGGGGGGCGAGCAGTACTTC. This codes for CASSESIMGGEQYF.

The V and J genes are TRBV7-9 and TRBJ1-4; D remains unclear. The V end lost 9 bases, the J end lost 8 bases, and 10 bases lay between the germline ends. The CDR3 spans 11 residues. Germline CDR1 reads SEHNR; CDR2 reads FQNEAQ (reference sequence). The DNA for the CDR3 is TGTGCCAGTGCCGAGTTCGAAAAACTGTTTTTT. Translation: CASAEFEKLFF.

The sample holds a few counts of this clone. The chain couples TRBV2 to TRBJ2-1, with TRBD1 matching 9 bases. In germline, CDR1 is SNHLY, CDR2 FYNNEI. The CDR3 extends over 15 amino acids. J gave up 5 bases and V 4 bases, and 6 bases lay outside the gene matches. In nucleotides, the CDR3 is TGTGCCAGCAGTGGATTGACAGGGGGGGACAATGAGCAGTTCTTC. It encodes CASSGLTGGDNEQFF.